These 5 T cell receptor beta chains came from one sample sequenced in a study of cytomegalovirus exposure and HLA in healthy donors. Clones were read by immunoSEQ multiplex PCR, and TCRdb kept only the in-frame ones, dropping some. Of about 350,000 clones in the sample, about 85% were seen once. The sample was PBMCs. The receptors shown here come from a woman between 25 and 40 years old in good health and CMV-seropositive.

This clone was seen a few times. This chain joins TRBV15 and TRBJ1-6, with 8 bases that match TRBD1. The CDR3 covers 15 residues. CDR1 is LNHNV and CDR2 is YYDKDF in the germline V gene (reference sequence). V lost 3 bases to trimming and J lost 9 bases; unmatched junction nucleotides: 7. The CDR3 bases are TGTGCCACCAGCAGTCTGGACAGGGAGGGTTCACCCCTCCACTTT. Translating gives CATSSLDREGSPLHF.

The J gene is TRBJ1-4, the V gene TRBV7-2, with 10 bases fitting TRBD1. The CDR3 loop spans 16 amino acids. V lost 5 bases, J lost 8 bases, and 11 bases stayed unmatched. CDR1 is SGHTA, CDR2 FQGNSA, per germline. CDR3 sequence reads: CASSPKGTGEGEKLFF. The CDR3 region has the DNA TGTGCCAGCAGCCCAAAGGGGACAGGGGAAGGAGAAAAACTGTTTTTT.

The V call is TRBV28, the J call TRBJ1-3; D not certain. This CDR3 contains 10 residues. Germline V lookup: CDR1 MDHEN, CDR2 SYDVKM. The V end was cut by 6 bases, the J end by 7 bases, with 4 bases between. The CDR3 DNA follows: TGTGCCAGCAGGGGGAACACCATATATTTT. Its translation is CASRGNTIYF.

V gene TRBV27 combines with J gene TRBJ1-1; the match to TRBD1 covers 8 bases. CDR3 length: 18 residues. The trim removed 7 bases at V and 5 bases at J, leaving 21 bases unmatched. Germline loops: CDR1 MNHEY, CDR2 SMNVEV (reference sequence). The CDR3 nucleotides are TGTGCCAGCACTTCGTTAGAGGACAGGGAATTAATTTGGACTGAAGCTTTCTTT. This sequence encodes CASTSLEDRELIWTEAFF.

V gene TRBV29-1 combines with J gene TRBJ1-2, with 7 bases that match TRBD1. Per germline, CDR1 SQVTM and CDR2 ANQGSEA. Trimming took 7 bases from V and 1 from J; bases not matched to a gene: 6. This CDR3 region has 13 residues. The CDR3 DNA is TGCAGCGCCGTTAGGGACAGTAACTATGGCTACACCTTC. This gives the protein CSAVRDSNYGYTF.